The source of this T cell receptor beta chain is a study of tumor and adjacent non-tumor tissue in lung cancer. Study summary: Around 4.2 million productive TCRbeta reads were obtained per sample on average.

The CDR3 runs to 16 residues. CDR1 is ENHRY and CDR2 is SYGVKD in the germline V gene. With respect to this clonotype: Its ends do not fully match the called genes, so a read error is possible.

Three rounds of nested PCR, following a modified ARM-PCR protocol, produced the TCRbeta library. TCRdb reanalysed the multiplex PCR reads using MiXCR and keeps one entry per CDR3 protein. In the table there are about 100,000 distinct CDR3 sequences, approximately 65% of which are singletons. This sample's RNA came from whole unsorted tissue. More than 3 cm separated this lung sample from the edge of the tumor. Sequenced material: distant non-tumor lung tissue. The chain links TRBV10-3 to TRBJ2-3; possible D gene TRBD2, 6 bases. The TCR comes from a man aged 25-45 years with non-small cell lung cancer. CDR3 amino acids: CAISLGEDVGTETQYF. The CDR3 DNA is TGTGCCATCAGCCTGGGGGAGGACGTAGGCACAGAAACGCAGTATTTT.